This is a list of T cell receptor beta chains from one sample in a study of shared clonotypes between healthy human individuals. Sequencing was performed with immunoSEQ multiplex PCR; in TCRdb, only in-frame clones are kept and a portion is missing. The sample lists fewer than 2.5 million clones; over 85% were seen once. The sequencing input was naive CD4+ T cells from PBMCs. These receptors were collected from a man aged 18-30 years in good health. Some clones in this sample may be carry-over from other donors' samples. Each CDR3 is given with its conserved first and last residue. A D gene is named only where the DNA matches it firmly. Expanded clones get a size class; other rows say once, few or many, or leave the size out.

TRBV6-5	-	-	15	TRBJ2-7	TGTGCCAGCAGTTACTCGAGGACTTGGGGGTCAAAGCAGTACTTC	CASSYSRTWGSKQYF
TRBV28	-	-	13	TRBJ2-3	TGTGCCAGCAGCTCCACCGACACAGATACGCAGTATTTT	CASSSTDTDTQYF
TRBV19	-	-	15	TRBJ1-4	TGTGCCAGTAAGCCGAGCTGGGGGAGTAATGAAAAACTGTTTTTT	CASKPSWGSNEKLFF
TRBV11-3	-	TRBD2	17	TRBJ2-3	TGTGCCAGCAGCTTAAAAAGGTCTAGCGGGGGCACAGATACGCAGTATTTT	CASSLKRSSGGTDTQYF
TRBV6-5	-	TRBD2	16	TRBJ2-3	TGTGCCAGCAGTTACTTACTAGCGGGAGCCACAGATACGCAGTATTTT	CASSYLLAGATDTQYF
TRBV19	-	TRBD2	15	TRBJ2-1	TGTGCCAGTAGTATCCAGCGGGGAGGCGGCAATGAGCAGTTCTTC	CASSIQRGGGNEQFF
TRBV19	-	-	17	TRBJ1-2	TGTGCCAGTAGCAACATCGGTGGGGACGGATCTAACTATGGCTACACCTTC	CASSNIGGDGSNYGYTF
TRBV20-1	-	-	10	TRBJ2-5	TGCAGTGCTTCCAAAGAGACCCAGTACTTC	CSASKETQYF
TRBV9	-	-	13	TRBJ2-4	TGTGCCAGCAGCGTTGGAGTACAAAACATTCAGTACTTC	CASSVGVQNIQYF
TRBV30	-	-	14	TRBJ2-4	TGTGCCTGGAGTATTCGACAGGGAGGGGACATTCAGTACTTC	CAWSIRQGGDIQYF
TRBV28	-	-	12	TRBJ1-2	TGTGCCAGCAGTTTAAGGCTCTATGGCTACACCTTC	CASSLRLYGYTF
TRBV11-3	-	-	15	TRBJ2-5	TGTGCCAGCAGCTTTGGACTCGGGACACAAGAGACCCAGTACTTC	CASSFGLGTQETQYF
TRBV27	few	TRBD1	13	TRBJ2-4	TGTGCCAGCTGGACAGGGTCATCAAACATTCAGTACTTC	CASWTGSSNIQYF
TRBV6-5	-	-	13	TRBJ2-1	TGTGCCAGCAGTCCACTAGCTGTCAATGAGCAGTTCTTC	CASSPLAVNEQFF
TRBV7-2	-	-	14	TRBJ1-2	TGTGCCAGCGGTTCGGGACGGACCTTCTATGGCTACACCTTC	CASGSGRTFYGYTF
TRBV2	-	TRBD2	15	TRBJ2-7	TGTGCCAGCAGTGTTGGGACTAGCGGCTCCTACGAGCAGTACTTC	CASSVGTSGSYEQYF
TRBV27	-	-	16	TRBJ1-2	TGTGCCAGCAGTTTTCAGTTGGGTTCCGACGTCTATGGCTACACCTTC	CASSFQLGSDVYGYTF